These 8 T cell receptor beta chains share one sample of origin, sequenced in a study of blood T cell repertoires in COVID-19. Clones were sequenced by immunoSEQ multiplex PCR, and TCRdb holds only the in-frame ones, with some missing. Of roughly 84,000 clones listed, under 90% were seen once; the top ten hold 9.5% to 15%. The sample comprised peripheral blood. Receptors were obtained from a woman aged 40 to 50 with active or convalescent COVID-19.

The V gene is TRBV7-9, the J gene TRBJ1-2, with 7 nucleotides matching TRBD1. The germline V gene encodes CDR1 SEHNR and CDR2 FQNEAQ (reference sequence). The CDR3 loop spans 12 amino acids. V trimming: 9 bases; J trimming: 4 bases; junction bases outside the gene matches: 5. The CDR3 DNA follows: TGTGCCAGTTCGACAGGGACCTATGGCTACACCTTC. This translates into CASSTGTYGYTF.

V is TRBV7-9 and J is TRBJ1-3, with D hard to call. In germline, CDR1 is SEHNR, CDR2 FQNEAQ (reference sequence). The CDR3 consists of 14 residues. V lost 6 bases and J lost 0, with 9 bases in between. CDR3: CASSELSSGNTIYF. CDR3 sequence (DNA): TGTGCCAGCAGTGAACTGAGCTCTGGAAACACCATATATTTT.

This chain uses TRBV11-1 with TRBJ2-3; 12 bases match TRBD2. The CDR3 runs 16 residues. V shed 5 bases and J 2 bases; nucleotides not matched to a gene: 5. Germline V gene lookup returns CDR1 SGHAT and CDR2 FQDESV (reference sequence). In DNA, the CDR3 is TGTGCCAGCAGCCAAGGACTAGCGGGATTCACAGATACGCAGTATTTT. Protein: CASSQGLAGFTDTQYF.

The J gene is TRBJ1-1, the V gene TRBV4-3, with 7 bases aligning to TRBD1. CDR1 is LGHNA, CDR2 YSLEER, per germline. The CDR3 is 17 residues long. After removal of 0 bases from V and 0 bases from J, the junction contained 7 bases not matched to a gene. CDR3 loop: CASSQDLGTAMNTEAFF. CDR3 coding DNA: TGCGCCAGCAGCCAAGATTTAGGGACAGCAATGAACACTGAAGCTTTCTTT.

The genes are TRBV5-1 and TRBJ2-5; no clear D gene. The germline V and J ends were trimmed by 0 bases and 3 bases, with 6 bases remaining between them. The CDR3 loop spans 13 amino acids. Germline V gene sequence: CDR1 SGHRS, CDR2 YFSETQ. The CDR3 spells CASSLVVEETQYF. The CDR3, as DNA: TGCGCCAGCAGCTTGGTCGTTGAAGAGACCCAGTACTTC.

The rearrangement uses TRBV4-1 and TRBJ2-1; D may be TRBD1 (5 bases). V was clipped by 4 bases and J by 0 bases, with 7 bases between them. CDR1 is MGHRA and CDR2 is YSYEKL in the germline V gene. This CDR3 region has 14 residues. CDR3 coding DNA: TGCGCCAGCAGCCCTAGGGGCTCCTACAATGAGCAGTTCTTC. It codes for CASSPRGSYNEQFF.

The chain combines TRBV18 with TRBJ2-3; TRBD1 aligns across 7 bases. The CDR3 runs 14 residues. CDR1 and CDR2 from the germline V gene are KGHSH and LQKENI. The V segment lost 3 bases and the J segment 3 bases; nucleotides outside the gene matches: 3. The CDR3 reads CASSPVTGTDTQYF. The CDR3 DNA reads as TGTGCCAGCTCACCTGTGACAGGGACAGATACGCAGTATTTT.

This clone was seen many times. The chain carries TRBV2 and TRBJ1-2; 9 nucleotides match TRBD1. CDR3 size: 16 residues. Germline V lookup: CDR1 SNHLY, CDR2 FYNNEI. After removal of 5 bases from V and 4 bases from J, the junction contained 11 bases not matched to a gene. CDR3 loop: CASSPMGQGEAYGYTF. The DNA for the CDR3 is TGTGCCAGCAGTCCAATGGGACAGGGAGAAGCCTATGGCTACACCTTC.